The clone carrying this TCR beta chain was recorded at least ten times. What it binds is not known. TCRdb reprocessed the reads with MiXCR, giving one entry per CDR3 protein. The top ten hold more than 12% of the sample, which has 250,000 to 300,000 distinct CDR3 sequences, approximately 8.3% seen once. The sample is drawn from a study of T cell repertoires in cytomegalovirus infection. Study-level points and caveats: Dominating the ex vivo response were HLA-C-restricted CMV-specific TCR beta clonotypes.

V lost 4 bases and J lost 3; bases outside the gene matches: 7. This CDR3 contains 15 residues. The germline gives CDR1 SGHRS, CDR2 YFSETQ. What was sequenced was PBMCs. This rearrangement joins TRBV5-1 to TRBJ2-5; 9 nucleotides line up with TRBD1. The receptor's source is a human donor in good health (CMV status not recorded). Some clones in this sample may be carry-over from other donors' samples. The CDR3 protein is CASSLGQGVKETQYF. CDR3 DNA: TGCGCCAGCAGCCTGGGACAGGGAGTAAAAGAGACCCAGTACTTC.